This TCR beta chain was identified during a study of T cell responses to AZD1222 COVID-19 vaccine. About this clone: Its antigen remains unknown.

Measured with immunoSEQ multiplex PCR; TCRdb has only the in-frame clones, and not every one. The data contain 80,000 to 100,000 clones, about 82% of them seen just once; the ten biggest clones take up about 6%. The CDR3 covers 14 residues. Pooled together were second doses at about 4 or about 12 weeks. Study-wide findings and caveats: Two AZD1222 doses significantly raised spike-specific TCR breadth and depth over controls. Researchers report vaccine-associated CD4 TCRs spanning spike, with dominance at 160-218 and 743-854.

The specimen was peripheral blood, collected 28 days after the second AZD1222 dose. The receptor was isolated from an adult who received the AZD1222 COVID-19 vaccine. V is TRBV22-1 and J is TRBJ1-6; the D call in the table, TRBD1, was not verified against the DNA. TRBV22-1 is annotated as a pseudogene. As DNA, the CDR3 is TGTCCTGGGAGCGCACAGACAGGTAATTTTCCCCTCCACTTT. The encoded protein is CPGSAQTGNFPLHF.